This T cell receptor beta chain is from a study of T cell responses to AZD1222 COVID-19 vaccine. Study-level findings and limits: Vaccine-related CD4 TCRs covered spike, predominating at 160-218 and 743-854. Regions left unmutated in variants are reportedly the target of nearly half of spike-specific TCRs. In a largely white British group with more females than males, clonal diversity was possibly underestimated. Two AZD1222 administrations were followed by greater Spike-specific TCR breadth and depth.

V was clipped by 0 bases and J by 7 bases; unmatched bases: 6. From germline, CDR1 is SGDLS and CDR2 YYNGEE. This CDR3 contains 15 residues. Comments on this clone: What it binds is not known.

Some clones are missing from TCRdb's copy, which holds only in-frame ones; the method was immunoSEQ multiplex PCR. This table holds some 71,000 clones, around 89% found once. Specimen: peripheral blood, collected 28 days after the second AZD1222 dose. This clonotype was sampled from an adult who received the AZD1222 COVID-19 vaccine. The rearrangement links TRBV9 to TRBJ2-1; 8 bases match TRBD2. The CDR3 sequence is CASSVVGLAGNEQFF. The CDR3 DNA is TGTGCCAGCAGCGTAGTCGGACTAGCAGGGAATGAGCAGTTCTTC.